Listed below are T cell receptor beta chains from one sample, sequenced in a study of T cells in localized non-small cell lung cancer. Assay used: immunoSEQ multiplex PCR; TCRdb lists only in-frame clones, some missing. The table shows around 15,000 clones, with 89% occurring only once. The sequenced sample was peripheral blood, obtained before any cancer treatment. The receptors come from a female donor older than 55 with stage III squamous cell lung carcinoma. Both conserved end residues are part of each CDR3. Each record gives: clone size, J gene, V gene, D gene, CDR3 DNA, CDR3 protein. The D gene is left open where the match is weak. Clone size appears in some rows only: once, few, many, or a class for an expanded clone.

>few|TRBJ2-5|TRBV29-1|TRBD2
TGCAGCGGAGCCCGGGACTATTCTTTCCAAGAGACCCAGTACTTC
CSGARDYSFQETQYF
>NA|TRBJ1-2|TRBV19|TRBD1
TGTGCCAGTGAAACCCGTGGGGGACAGGCCGGGGAGTATGGCTACACCTTC
CASETRGGQAGEYGYTF
>NA|TRBJ2-5|TRBV5-1|NA
TGCGCCAGCAGCTTTGGGACAAAAGAGACCCAGTACTTC
CASSFGTKETQYF
>NA|TRBJ1-1|TRBV20-1|NA
TGCAGTGCTATCCCCATCGCTGAAGCTTTCTTT
CSAIPIAEAFF
>NA|TRBJ2-5|TRBV13|NA
TGTGCCAGCAGCCCCTCTGCTCGGGGCGGGGAGACCCAGTACTTC
CASSPSARGGETQYF
>NA|TRBJ2-1|TRBV27|NA
TGTGCCAGCAGCAAAAGGGGGGGGTTGTTGGGCAGCTCCTACAATGAGCAGTTCTTC
CASSKRGGLLGSSYNEQFF
>NA|TRBJ1-1|TRBV19|TRBD1
TGTGCCAGTAGTATCCCCCACAGGGGGCGAGGGGGGACCAACACTGAAGCTTTCTTT
CASSIPHRGRGGTNTEAFF
>NA|TRBJ1-1|TRBV5-5|NA
TGTGCCAGCAGCTCTCACCCGAACACTGAAGCTTTCTTT
CASSSHPNTEAFF
>NA|TRBJ1-5|TRBV28|TRBD1
TGTGCCAGCAGTTTATCCGGCAGGGGGAGCAATCAGCCCCAGCATTTT
CASSLSGRGSNQPQHF
>NA|TRBJ1-2|TRBV6-5|NA
TGTGCCAGCAGTTCGACAACTAACTATGGCTACACCTTC
CASSSTTNYGYTF
>NA|TRBJ2-1|TRBV6-4|TRBD2
TGTGCCAGCAGAGACTTAGCGGGAGCCCCTATCCCTTACAATGAGCAGTTCTTC
CASRDLAGAPIPYNEQFF
>once|TRBJ2-2|TRBV6-1|NA
TGTGCCAGCGGACAGACTGACACCGGGGAGCTGTTTTTT
CASGQTDTGELFF
>large|TRBJ1-3|TRBV2|NA
TGTGCCAGCAGTGAACAGGGCAACACCATATATTTT
CASSEQGNTIYF
>NA|TRBJ2-7|TRBV6-1|NA
TGTGCCAGCAGTGAAGCGCTTCCAGGGGCCGCTTACGAGCAGTACTTC
CASSEALPGAAYEQYF
>NA|TRBJ1-1|TRBV6-6|NA
TGTGCCAGCAGTACTCGGGAGAACACTGAAGCTTTCTTT
CASSTRENTEAFF
>once|TRBJ1-2|TRBV11-3|NA
TGTGCCAGCAGCCCCGCTGCTAACTATGGCTACACCTTC
CASSPAANYGYTF